The next 32 T cell receptor beta chains were all read from a single sample in a study of cytomegalovirus exposure and HLA in healthy donors. The table came from immunoSEQ multiplex PCR; TCRdb's copy has only in-frame clones and leaves some out. Seen here are around 150,000 clones, around four fifths observed once, and the top ten hold roughly 30%. The sequenced material came from PBMCs. Every receptor here comes from a man in his thirties or forties in good health and CMV-seropositive.

The genes are TRBV7-9 and TRBJ1-2; D is ambiguous. The CDR3 has 14 amino acids. Germline V gene data show CDR1 as SEHNR and CDR2 as FQNEAQ (reference sequence). V was clipped by 5 bases and J by 7 bases, with 17 bases between them. Here the CDR3 reads CASSESSEASGYTF. CDR3 sequence (DNA): TGTGCCAGCAGCGAAAGTTCGGAGGCGAGTGGCTACACCTTC.

J is TRBJ1-1 and V is TRBV30; 7 bases match TRBD1. Germline CDR1 reads GTSNPN; CDR2 reads SVGIG (reference sequence). Unmatched junction bases numbered 7, after V lost 5 bases and J lost 4 bases. The CDR3 has 13 residues. CDR3 DNA: TGTGCCTGGCAGGGGGGTAGGGGCACTGAAGCTTTCTTT. This sequence encodes CAWQGGRGTEAFF.

V is TRBV6-6 and J is TRBJ1-1; D ambiguous. V lost 2 bases and J 0 bases, leaving 10 bases between the germline ends. The CDR3 sequence is 15 residues long. Per germline, CDR1 MNHNY and CDR2 SVGAGI (reference sequence). The CDR3 bases are TGTGCCAGCAGTTACGGCACAGAAGTGAACACTGAAGCTTTCTTT. Translated, it gives CASSYGTEVNTEAFF.

The chain uses TRBV6-6 and TRBJ1-4; 7 bases fit TRBD1. The CDR3 has 14 residues. Germline values: CDR1 MNHNY, CDR2 SVGAGI (reference sequence). V lost 3 bases to trimming and J lost 7 bases; unmatched junction nucleotides: 5. DNA of the CDR3: TGTGCCAGCAGTTATTCCGGGACAGTTGAAAAACTGTTTTTT. Translation: CASSYSGTVEKLFF.

The chain links TRBV5-1 to TRBJ2-7, with a possible D match to TRBD1 (6 bases). Trimming removed 4 bases at V and 10 bases at J, with 15 bases between. Germline CDR1 SGHRS, CDR2 YFSETQ. The CDR3 loop spans 12 amino acids. CDR3 in amino acids: CASSGDRTFQYF. The CDR3 bases are TGCGCCAGCAGCGGCGACAGGACGTTCCAGTACTTC.

This clone has only one observation. The chain combines TRBV5-1 with TRBJ2-6; unclear D gene. Trimming took off 0 bases at V and 2 bases at J, with 9 bases between the two ends. The CDR3 has 16 amino acids. Per germline, CDR1 SGHRS and CDR2 YFSETQ. The chain's CDR3 is CASSLASGTGANVLTF. CDR3 bases: TGCGCCAGCAGCTTGGCGAGTGGTACTGGGGCCAACGTCCTGACTTTC.

The V and J genes are TRBV11-2 and TRBJ1-3; no reliable D call. CDR1 is SGHAT, CDR2 FQNNGV, per germline. The V gene lost 1 base and the J gene lost 3 bases, with 19 bases spanning the gap. There are 18 residues in the CDR3. This chain's CDR3 is CASSLGPRPSGNGNTIYF. CDR3 nucleotide sequence: TGTGCCAGCAGCTTAGGCCCCAGGCCAAGCGGCAATGGAAACACCATATATTTT.

The chain recombines TRBV6-5 with TRBJ1-6; TRBD1 aligns across 7 bases. With V trimmed by 1 base and J by 14 bases, 2 bases remained unmatched. The CDR3 extends over 12 amino acids. Germline V gene data show CDR1 as MNHEY and CDR2 as SVGAGI. The CDR3 here is CASSYYTGALHF. The CDR3 DNA reads as TGTGCCAGCAGTTACTATACAGGGGCCCTCCACTTT.

V is TRBV5-1 and J is TRBJ2-1, with TRBD1 matching 9 bases. J gave up 5 bases and V 2 bases, and 2 bases lay outside the gene matches. The germline CDR1 and CDR2 sequences are SGHRS and YFSETQ. CDR3 length: 14 residues. DNA of the CDR3: TGCGCCAGCAGCTTAGGGACAGGGAACAATGAGCAGTTCTTC. It encodes CASSLGTGNNEQFF.

The CDR3 spells CASSLRPGLGVSYEQYF. The CDR3 DNA follows: TGTGCCAGCAGCCTTCGACCGGGACTCGGGGTCTCCTACGAGCAGTACTTC. This sequence joins TRBV7-9 and TRBJ2-7; weak D call: TRBD2 (6 bases). Germline CDR1 SEHNR, CDR2 FQNEAQ (reference sequence). CDR3 length: 17 amino acids. Between the trimmed V and J ends, which lost 5 bases and 0 bases, there was a span of 20 bases.

This chain joins TRBV20-1 and TRBJ1-2; D remains unclear. V was clipped by 3 bases and J by 7 bases, with 9 bases between them. Germline V CDR1 and CDR2: DFQATT, SNEGSKA (reference sequence). This CDR3 region has 11 residues. The CDR3 is CSASPESGYTF. CDR3 DNA: TGCAGTGCTAGCCCGGAGAGTGGCTACACCTTC.

The chain joins TRBV25-1 to TRBJ2-5, with 11 bases fitting TRBD2. From germline, CDR1 is MGHDK and CDR2 SYGVNS. After removal of 9 bases from V and 4 bases from J, the junction contained 10 bases not matched to a gene. This CDR3 region has 15 residues. CDR3 region: CASTPQLAGVETQYF. The CDR3 bases are TGTGCCAGTACCCCCCAACTAGCGGGGGTAGAGACCCAGTACTTC.

J is TRBJ1-5 and V is TRBV4-2, with D unresolved. The ends were cut back, 0 bases at V and 0 bases at J, with 12 bases in the middle. Germline V gives CDR1 LGHNA, CDR2 YNFKEQ. CDR3 size: 17 residues. CDR3 coding DNA: TGTGCCAGCAGCCAAGATGTTAGCCAGAATAGCAATCAGCCCCAGCATTTT. This codes for CASSQDVSQNSNQPQHF.

This chain uses TRBV19 with TRBJ1-6; 8 nucleotides line up with TRBD1. The length of the CDR3 is 14 residues. Germline values: CDR1 LNHDA, CDR2 SQIVND (reference sequence). The J segment lost 8 bases and the V segment lost 8 bases, leaving 8 bases of the junction unmatched. CDR3 sequence: CASQQGTGDSPLHF. The CDR3 coding sequence is TGTGCCAGTCAGCAAGGGACAGGAGATTCACCCCTCCACTTT.

The chain couples TRBV7-2 to TRBJ1-2; tentatively, D is TRBD1 (5 bases). The CDR3 length is 14 residues. Germline loops: CDR1 SGHTA, CDR2 FQGNSA. V was shortened by 4 bases and J by 2 bases, with 11 bases between the two germline ends. Written as DNA, the CDR3 is TGTGCCAGCAGCTCCCAGGGCTTGAACTATGGCTACACCTTC. Its translation: CASSSQGLNYGYTF.

The V call is TRBV2, the J call TRBJ1-1; no clear D. V lost 5 bases and J 4 bases, leaving 14 bases between the germline ends. The germline V gene has CDR1 SNHLY and CDR2 FYNNEI. This CDR3 has 14 amino acids. This CDR3 is CASSSRVMGTEAFF. Here the CDR3 DNA reads TGTGCCAGCAGTAGCCGGGTTATGGGCACTGAAGCTTTCTTT.

The rearrangement links TRBV5-1 to TRBJ2-7; D is unclear. Germline V gene sequence: CDR1 SGHRS, CDR2 YFSETQ. The CDR3 extends over 11 amino acids. Trimming left V 7 bases short and J 3 bases short, with 8 bases between. The CDR3 DNA sequence: TGCGCCAGCCGAGCTGACTACGAGCAGTACTTC. This codes for CASRADYEQYF.

The chain carries TRBV5-1 and TRBJ2-7; the match to TRBD2 covers 12 bases. The germline gives CDR1 SGHRS, CDR2 YFSETQ. This CDR3 spans 14 amino acids. The V and J ends lost 4 bases and 6 bases, in that order; junction bases with no gene match: 5. The CDR3 DNA sequence: TGCGCCAGCAGCCTAGGACTAGCGGGGCTCGAGCAGTACTTC. Its protein product is CASSLGLAGLEQYF.

In its sample, this clone was seen many times. This chain uses TRBV21-1 with TRBJ1-5; the D call TRBD1 from the table was never checked on the DNA. TRBV21-1 is a known pseudogene. The CDR3 is made up of 17 amino acids. The CDR3 region has the DNA TGTGCCAGCAGCATCAGGGTCAGGGGCCCAACGAATCAGCCCCAGCATTTT. This encodes CASSIRVRGPTNQPQHF.

The chain uses TRBV5-1 and TRBJ2-5; 7 bases line up with TRBD2. Germline V gene lookup returns CDR1 SGHRS and CDR2 YFSETQ. V trimming: 4 bases; J trimming: 2 bases; junction bases outside the gene matches: 8. The CDR3 consists of 15 residues. CDR3 nucleotides: TGCGCCAGCAGCCCCGGGGCAGCGGGGCAAGAGACCCAGTACTTC. It yields the protein CASSPGAAGQETQYF.

The chain recombines TRBV25-1 with TRBJ2-3; 7 nucleotides line up with TRBD2. Germline V lookup: CDR1 MGHDK, CDR2 SYGVNS. The CDR3 contains 14 residues. J gave up 4 bases and V 4 bases, and 5 bases lay outside the gene matches. The CDR3 is CASSGRESADTQYF. In DNA, the CDR3 is TGTGCCAGCAGTGGGCGGGAGTCGGCAGATACGCAGTATTTT.

The chain combines TRBV6-5 with TRBJ1-3; 9 bases agree with TRBD1. The CDR3 covers 13 residues. The V segment lost 7 bases and the J segment 8 bases; nucleotides outside the gene matches: 6. Germline V CDR1 and CDR2: MNHEY, SVGAGI. CDR3 coding DNA: TGTGCCAGCAAGGGGACAGGGAGGGACACCATATATTTT. It codes for CASKGTGRDTIYF.

The V call is TRBV9, the J call TRBJ2-1, with 8 positions matching TRBD2. V lost 0 bases and J lost 7; bases outside the gene matches: 6. Per the germline V gene, CDR1 is SGDLS and CDR2 is YYNGEE. The CDR3 is 15 amino acids. The CDR3 protein is CASSVGHGGGNEQFF. CDR3 nucleotides: TGTGCCAGCAGCGTAGGACACGGGGGGGGAAATGAGCAGTTCTTC.

The chain is built from TRBV7-2 and TRBJ2-7, with D perhaps TRBD2 (5 bases). Germline V CDR1 and CDR2: SGHTA, FQGNSA. This CDR3 contains 15 residues. V was clipped by 1 base and J by 2 bases, with 12 bases between them. CDR3 residues: CASSLEYGGAYEQYF. The CDR3 DNA sequence: TGTGCCAGCAGCTTAGAATACGGAGGAGCCTACGAGCAGTACTTC.

This rearrangement joins TRBV4-1 to TRBJ2-2; 8 bases match TRBD1. The length of the CDR3 is 15 residues. Germline V CDR1 and CDR2: MGHRA, YSYEKL. The V and J ends lost 6 bases and 4 bases, in that order; junction bases with no gene match: 7. CDR3 bases: TGCGCCAGCAGTACAGGACAGGGTTTCACCGGGGAGCTGTTTTTT. This encodes CASSTGQGFTGELFF.

The chain links TRBV6-5 to TRBJ1-5; tentative D call: TRBD1 (5 bases). The CDR3 is 13 residues long. The V and J ends lost 7 bases and 2 bases respectively, with 9 bases between them. Per the germline V gene, CDR1 is MNHEY and CDR2 is SVGAGI. This CDR3 reads CASTMTGNQPQHF. CDR3 bases: TGTGCCAGCACCATGACAGGCAATCAGCCCCAGCATTTT.

V gene TRBV7-9 combines with J gene TRBJ1-2; 9 bases map to TRBD1. The germline CDR1 and CDR2 sequences are SEHNR and FQNEAQ (reference sequence). This CDR3 spans 14 amino acids. V was clipped by 3 bases and J by 7 bases; unmatched bases: 6. The DNA for the CDR3 is TGTGCCAGCAGCTTCGTACAGGGGGCTGGTGGCTACACCTTC. This codes for CASSFVQGAGGYTF.

The V gene is TRBV29-1, the J gene TRBJ1-2, with D possibly being TRBD1 (5 bases). The germline CDR1 and CDR2 sequences are SQVTM and ANQGSEA. V shed 7 bases and J shed 8 bases, with 20 bases lying between them. The CDR3 runs to 13 residues. The CDR3 sequence is CSAWRGREDGYTF. The CDR3 DNA follows: TGCAGCGCTTGGAGGGGTCGGGAGGACGGCTACACCTTC.

This clone was detected only a few times. The V call is TRBV7-2, the J call TRBJ1-2, with TRBD1 matching over 8 bases. Trimming took 4 bases from V and 4 from J; bases not matched to a gene: 5. CDR3 size: 14 residues. Germline-derived CDR1 and CDR2 are SGHTA and FQGNSA. The CDR3 protein is CASSYRDRSYGYTF. The CDR3 DNA reads TGTGCCAGCAGCTACCGGGACAGGTCCTATGGCTACACCTTC.

V usage is TRBV7-9 and J usage is TRBJ2-1; TRBD1 matches at 8 bases. This CDR3 has 15 amino acids. Per the germline V gene, CDR1 is SEHNR and CDR2 is FQNEAQ (reference sequence). The V gene end was trimmed by 5 bases and the J gene end by 7 bases; junction bases not matched to a gene: 10. CDR3 coding DNA: TGTGCCAGCAGCAGCACCAGGGGGCGCAGGAATGAGCAGTTCTTC. Its protein is CASSSTRGRRNEQFF. Based on the CDR3 plus reference TRBV7-9 and TRBJ2-1, the full variable domain is DTGVSQNPRHKITKRGQNVTFRCDPISEHNRLYWYRQTLGQGPEFLTYFQNEAQLEKSRLLSDRFSAERPKGSFSTLEIQRTEQGDSAMYLCASSSTRGRRNEQFFGPGTRLTVL.

The gene calls are TRBV7-2 and TRBJ2-3; no clear D gene. CDR3 size: 15 residues. Germline V gives CDR1 SGHTA, CDR2 FQGNSA. V was cut by 5 bases and J by 0 bases, with 12 bases left in between. The CDR3 loop reads CASSPRLSSTDTQYF. DNA for the CDR3: TGTGCCAGCAGCCCGAGGCTGTCTAGCACAGATACGCAGTATTTT.

The chain joins TRBV29-1 to TRBJ2-5, with 8 bases aligning to TRBD1. Unmatched junction bases numbered 6, after V lost 2 bases and J lost 4 bases. The CDR3 length is 14 residues. The V gene's germline CDR1 is SQVTM and CDR2 ANQGSEA. DNA of the CDR3: TGCAGCGTTGAACAGGGGGCGACGGGAGAGACCCAGTACTTC. This codes for CSVEQGATGETQYF.